This T cell receptor (beta chain) stems from a study of radiotherapy plus CTLA-4 blockade in lung cancer (dated by TCRdb to 2016 to 2018). About the full investigation: Among enrolled patients, 15% to 20% had an objective response and roughly 33% reached disease control. The paper as a whole reports these results and caveats: TCR clones derived from tumors expanded in peripheral blood after treatment with radiotherapy and ipilimumab. The strongest predictors of response were reported to be early dynamic shifts in blood T cell clones along with a rise in serum interferon-beta following radiation.

About this clone: Which antigen it targets is not known. Within one base of it there is no much larger clone, and no base qualities were kept.

The study tested focal radiation therapy combined with CTLA-4 blockade (ipilimumab) in patients with chemo-refractory metastatic non-small-cell lung cancer. Trimming removed 4 bases from V and 2 bases from J; the gene matches leave 8 bases unexplained. Taken from the germline V gene, the CDR1 and CDR2 loops are SGHRS and YFSETQ. The CDR3, cysteine through phenylalanine, is 16 amino acids long. This entry keeps only the CDR3 DNA: 48 bases, framed from base 1. Libraries were prepared through the immunoSEQ multiplex PCR assay. Imported from immuneACCESS, the table was reduced by TCRdb to in-frame sequences with V and J called. These copies leave out some clones; in studies compared against another copy, an unresolved V gene accounts for under half, and the cause of the remainder is not known. Present in this sample are some 46,000 clones, about 74% of which were seen just once. The top ten hold roughly 3% of the sample.

The V and J segments used are TRBV5-1 and TRBJ2-7, with 11 middle bases fitting TRBD2. The starting material was peripheral blood, obtained from a patient treated with radiotherapy plus ipilimumab. The origin of this receptor is a human donor with non-small cell lung cancer whose response to radiotherapy plus ipilimumab could not be evaluated. The nucleotide sequence is given as TGCGCCAGCAGCATCCCTCTAGCGGGAGGCACCTACGAGCAGTACTTC. The translation is CASSIPLAGGTYEQYF.